The rows below give T cell receptor beta chains drawn from one sample of a study of cytomegalovirus exposure and HLA in healthy donors. Libraries were prepared by immunoSEQ multiplex PCR; TCRdb keeps only in-frame clonotypes and omits some of them. The sample has 150,000 to 200,000 clones, about 81% seen once; the top ten hold 0.95% to 1.5%. Source material: PBMCs. The receptors originated from a young woman in good health and CMV-seronegative. CDR3s include the opening cysteine and the closing phenylalanine or tryptophan. The D gene is left open where the match is weak. Clone size is stated in some rows and not others, as once, few, many or a class when expanded.

>-|TRBJ2-3|-|TRBV28
CATQHGSDTQYF
TGTGCCACTCAGCACGGGTCGGATACGCAGTATTTT
>-|TRBJ2-3|-|TRBV10-3
CAISDRGGTTDTQYF
TGTGCCATCAGTGACCGTGGCGGGACCACAGATACGCAGTATTTT
>-|TRBJ1-5|few|TRBV30
CAWRPGLANQPQHF
TGTGCCTGGAGGCCTGGCCTTGCCAATCAGCCCCAGCATTTT
>-|TRBJ2-1|-|TRBV30
CAWWRGYNEQFF
TGTGCCTGGTGGCGAGGCTACAATGAGCAGTTCTTC
>-|TRBJ1-1|-|TRBV6-9
CASSSQVPLAMNTEAFF
TGTGCCAGCAGTTCCCAGGTCCCGCTTGCCATGAACACTGAAGCTTTCTTT
>-|TRBJ1-1|-|TRBV11-2
CASSLQLGNTEAFF
TGTGCCAGCAGCTTACAACTAGGGAACACTGAAGCTTTCTTT
>-|TRBJ2-2|-|TRBV9
CASSVGGQTGELFF
TGTGCCAGCAGCGTAGGGGGGCAGACCGGGGAGCTGTTTTTT
>TRBD1|TRBJ1-1|-|TRBV5-1
CASMRWTGGDGTEAFF
TGCGCCAGCATGAGGTGGACAGGGGGTGATGGGACTGAAGCTTTCTTT
>-|TRBJ2-7|-|TRBV18
CASSPLPRGASSYEQYF
TGTGCCAGCTCACCCCTCCCGCGGGGCGCCAGCTCCTACGAGCAGTACTTC
>-|TRBJ1-1|-|TRBV30
CAWRNTNTEAFF
TGTGCCTGGAGGAACACGAACACTGAAGCTTTCTTT